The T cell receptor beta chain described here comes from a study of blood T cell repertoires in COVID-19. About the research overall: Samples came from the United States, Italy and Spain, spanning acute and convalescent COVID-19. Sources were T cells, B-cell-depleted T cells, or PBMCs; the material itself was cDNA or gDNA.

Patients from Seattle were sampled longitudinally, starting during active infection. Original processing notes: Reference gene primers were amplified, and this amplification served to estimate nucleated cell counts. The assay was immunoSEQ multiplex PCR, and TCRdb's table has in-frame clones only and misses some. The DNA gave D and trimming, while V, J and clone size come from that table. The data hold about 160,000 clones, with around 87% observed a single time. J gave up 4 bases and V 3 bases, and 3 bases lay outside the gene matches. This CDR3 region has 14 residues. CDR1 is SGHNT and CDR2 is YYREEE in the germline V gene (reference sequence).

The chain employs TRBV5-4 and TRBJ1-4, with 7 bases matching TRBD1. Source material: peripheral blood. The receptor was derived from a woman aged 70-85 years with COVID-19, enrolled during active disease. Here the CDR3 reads CASSSDRFNEKLFF. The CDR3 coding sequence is TGTGCCAGCAGCTCGGACAGGTTTAATGAAAAACTGTTTTTT.